This T cell receptor beta chain was sequenced for a study of regulatory T cells in long-lasting Graves disease. For TCR beta, libraries came from iRepertoire HTBI primers and Arm-PCR of CDR3 regions. TCRdb independently ran MiXCR on the multiplex PCR reads; one entry per CDR3 protein. Of under 800,000 distinct CDR3 sequences in the sample, 16% were seen once. This sample's time point: newly diagnosed GD, antithyroid drugs for less than 3 months. PBMC-extracted RNA yielded the TCR library. V dropped 3 bases and J dropped 2; count of bases not matched to a gene: 3. CDR1 LGHDT and CDR2 YNNKEL come from the germline V gene (reference sequence). The CDR3 has 16 residues. Only a few counts were recorded for this clonotype. The data also belong to a second study, concerning T cells in Graves' hyperthyroidism and ophthalmopathy. That paper adds: Blood also carried most thyroid clonotypes expanded above 0.001. A model of 13 V-J pairs discriminated ophthalmopathy from stable hyperthyroidism.

Source: peripheral blood mononuclear cells (PBMCs), taken at new diagnosis, from a patient treated with antithyroid drugs. This receptor was identified in a woman in her thirties with Graves disease. The chain combines TRBV3-1 with TRBJ2-1; 11 bases agree with TRBD2. DNA for the CDR3: TGTGCCAGCAGCCAGGGACTAGCGGTTCCCTACAATGAGCAGTTCTTC. As protein: CASSQGLAVPYNEQFF.